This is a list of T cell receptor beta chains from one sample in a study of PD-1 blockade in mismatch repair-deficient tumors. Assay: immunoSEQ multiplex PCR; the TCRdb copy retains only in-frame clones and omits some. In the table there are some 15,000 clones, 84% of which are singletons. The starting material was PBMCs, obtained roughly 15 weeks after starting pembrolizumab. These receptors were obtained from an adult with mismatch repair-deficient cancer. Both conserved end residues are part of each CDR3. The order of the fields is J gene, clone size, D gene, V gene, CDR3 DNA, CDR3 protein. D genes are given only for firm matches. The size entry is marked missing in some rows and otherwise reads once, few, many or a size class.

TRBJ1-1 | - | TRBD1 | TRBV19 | TGTGCCAGTAGTATTAGGGGGCAGAGCACTGAAGCTTTCTTT | CASSIRGQSTEAFF
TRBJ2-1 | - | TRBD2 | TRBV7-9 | TGTGCCAGCAGCTTAACGGGATCGAGCGGGAGGGCCTCTTATGAGCAGTTCTTC | CASSLTGSSGRASYEQFF
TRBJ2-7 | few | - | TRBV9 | TGTGCCAGCAGCTCTCGGCCCACGGGCGAGCAGTACTTC | CASSSRPTGEQYF
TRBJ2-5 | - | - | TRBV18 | TGTGCCAGCTCATGGGGCCAGAAAGAGACCCAGTACTTC | CASSWGQKETQYF
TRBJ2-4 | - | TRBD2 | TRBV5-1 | TGCGCCAGCAGCTTCCGGGGACTAGCGAAGGAAAACATTCAGTACTTC | CASSFRGLAKENIQYF
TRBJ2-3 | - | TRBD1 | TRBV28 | TGTGCCAGCAGTGCTCCGGGACAGGGCACAGATACGCAGTATTTT | CASSAPGQGTDTQYF
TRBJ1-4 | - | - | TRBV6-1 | TGTGCCAGCAGTGACGGCAGGATCACAACTAATGAAAAACTGTTTTTT | CASSDGRITTNEKLFF
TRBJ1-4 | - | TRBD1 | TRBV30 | TGTGCCTGGAGTGACAGGGGAGTTGGCGCAACTAATGAAAAACTGTTTTTT | CAWSDRGVGATNEKLFF
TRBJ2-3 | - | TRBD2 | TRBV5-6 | TGTGCCAGCAGCCGGGGACTAGCGGGAGTTGGGAGCACAGATACGCAGTATTTT | CASSRGLAGVGSTDTQYF
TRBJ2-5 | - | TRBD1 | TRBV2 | TGTGCCAGCAGTGATAGGACAGGGGGCGCCGGTAAGACCCAGTACTTC | CASSDRTGGAGKTQYF
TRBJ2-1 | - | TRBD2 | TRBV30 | TGTGCCTGGAGTGTAGGACTAGCGGTCTACAATGAGCAGTTCTTC | CAWSVGLAVYNEQFF
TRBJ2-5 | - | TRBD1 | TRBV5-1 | TGCGCCAGCAGCCCCCGAGGACAGGGAGGTGAGCAGTACTTC | CASSPRGQGGEQYF
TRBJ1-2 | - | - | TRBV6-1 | TGTGCCAGCAGTGATCGGGGTTGGGACTATGGCTACACCTTC | CASSDRGWDYGYTF
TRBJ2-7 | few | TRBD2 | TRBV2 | TGTGCCAGCAGTGAAGAACGGGAGGGCCACGAGCAGTACTTC | CASSEEREGHEQYF
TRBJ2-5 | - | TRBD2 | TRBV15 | TGTGCCACCAGCGTACGGACTAGTGTGGAGACCCAGTACTTC | CATSVRTSVETQYF
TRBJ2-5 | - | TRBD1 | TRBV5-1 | TGCGCCAGCAGCTTCCAAGGGGGCGCAGGGCAAGAGACCCAGTACTTC | CASSFQGGAGQETQYF
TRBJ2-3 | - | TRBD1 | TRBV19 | TGTGCCAGTAGCTTTTCGACAGGGATCACAGATACGCAGTATTTT | CASSFSTGITDTQYF
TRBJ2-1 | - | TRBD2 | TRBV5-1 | TGCGCCAGCAGCTTGGGGACTAGCGGATTCTTCAATGAGCAGTTCTTC | CASSLGTSGFFNEQFF
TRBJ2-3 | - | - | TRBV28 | TGTGCCAGCAGCCTCAGTCGAGATACGCAGTATTTT | CASSLSRDTQYF
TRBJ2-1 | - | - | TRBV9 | TGTGCCAGCAGCGTAGGAAGGGGGGGTCTTTATGAGCAGTTCTTC | CASSVGRGGLYEQFF
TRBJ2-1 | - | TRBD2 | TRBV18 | TGTGCCAGCTCACCAACAGGGACTAGCGGGAGAGGTGAGCAGTTCTTC | CASSPTGTSGRGEQFF
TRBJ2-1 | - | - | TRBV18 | TGTGCCAGCTCATCCGACACCACCAAGTACAATGAGCAGTTCTTC | CASSSDTTKYNEQFF
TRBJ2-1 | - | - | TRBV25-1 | TGTGCCAGCAGTGAAGGCGGGGCCTCCTACAATGAGCAGTTCTTC | CASSEGGASYNEQFF
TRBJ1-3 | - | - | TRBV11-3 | TGTGCCAGCAGCTTATTAGAGGGAGGAAACACCATATATTTT | CASSLLEGGNTIYF
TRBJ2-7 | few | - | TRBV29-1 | TGCAGCGCGTCAGGACACGGTCTTTACGAGCAGTACTTC | CSASGHGLYEQYF
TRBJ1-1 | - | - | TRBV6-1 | TGTGCCAGCAGTGAACCCTTTGACAGGTCCGAAGCTTTCTTT | CASSEPFDRSEAFF
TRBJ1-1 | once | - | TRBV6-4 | TGTGCCAGCAGTTTAGAGTTGAACACTGAAGCTTTCTTT | CASSLELNTEAFF
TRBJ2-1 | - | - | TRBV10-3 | TGTGCCATCAGAGGAGTGGAAGGGGGTAGCTACAATGAGCAGTTCTTC | CAIRGVEGGSYNEQFF
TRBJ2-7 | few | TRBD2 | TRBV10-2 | TGCGCCAGCAGTGACCCCCACGGGACTAGCGGGAGAATCTACGAGCAGTACTTC | CASSDPHGTSGRIYEQYF
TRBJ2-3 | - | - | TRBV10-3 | TGTGCCATCAGTGAGTCTTCGGCAGGGGCAGATACGCAGTATTTT | CAISESSAGADTQYF
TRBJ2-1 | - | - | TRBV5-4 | TGTGCCAGCAGCATCAACTGGGCAGGGGCAGGGGATGAGCAGTTCTTC | CASSINWAGAGDEQFF
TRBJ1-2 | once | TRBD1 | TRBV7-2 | TGTGCCAGCAGCTGGGGACAGGGGGCGGGCTACACCTTC | CASSWGQGAGYTF
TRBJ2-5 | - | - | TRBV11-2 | TGTGCCAGCAGCTTAGGAACTGGGACCCAGTACTTC | CASSLGTGTQYF
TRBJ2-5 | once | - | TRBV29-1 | TGCAGCGCTCTCCAGGGGTCCGAGACCCAGTACTTC | CSALQGSETQYF
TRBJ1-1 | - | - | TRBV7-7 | TGTGCTAGCAGCCCGCAGGGGCTGGGTACTGAAGCTTTCTTT | CASSPQGLGTEAFF
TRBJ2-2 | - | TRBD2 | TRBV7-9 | TGTGCCAGCAGCTTACTAGCGGGAACCACCGGGGAGCTGTTTTTT | CASSLLAGTTGELFF
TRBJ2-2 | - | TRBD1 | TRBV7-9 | TGTGCCAGCAGTCCGGGACAGGGGAACACCGGGGAGCTGTTTTTT | CASSPGQGNTGELFF
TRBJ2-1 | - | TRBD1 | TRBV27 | TGTGCCAGCAGTATAAGACAGGGGGCGGGTTCCTACAATGAGCAGTTCTTC | CASSIRQGAGSYNEQFF
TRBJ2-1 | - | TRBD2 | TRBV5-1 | TGCGCCAGCAGCTTGATGGGTAGCGGGATATACAATGAGCAGTTCTTC | CASSLMGSGIYNEQFF
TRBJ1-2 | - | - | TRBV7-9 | TGTGCCAGCAGCTTAAGGGGCGGGGACGACTATGGCTACACCTTC | CASSLRGGDDYGYTF
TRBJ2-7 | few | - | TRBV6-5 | TGTGCCAGCAGTTACGCGGGGGAGCAGTACTTC | CASSYAGEQYF
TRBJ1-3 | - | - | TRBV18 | TGTGCCAGCTCATTAACCGAGGCGGGAAACACCATATATTTT | CASSLTEAGNTIYF
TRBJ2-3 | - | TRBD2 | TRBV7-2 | TGTGCCAGCAGCTTATGGACTAGCGGGAGGCCAGATACGCAGTATTTT | CASSLWTSGRPDTQYF
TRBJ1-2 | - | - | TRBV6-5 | TGTGCCAGCAGCCAGTACAGGGCGGCTGGGTATGGCTACACCTTC | CASSQYRAAGYGYTF
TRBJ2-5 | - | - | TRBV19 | TGTGCCAGTAGGGACAGCAACCCCGGGGAGACCCAGTACTTC | CASRDSNPGETQYF